This TCR beta chain was identified during a study of shared clonotypes between healthy human individuals. Study summary: A donor's plate count was three for CD4 naive and three for CD4 memory; CD8 naive had two and CD8 memory one.

The CDR3 loop spans 14 amino acids. Germline V gives CDR1 SGHRS, CDR2 YFSETQ. Trimming cost V 0 bases and J 0 bases, with 6 bases left between them. Some clones are missing from TCRdb's copy, which holds only in-frame ones; the method was immunoSEQ multiplex PCR. The table shows approximately 1,500,000 clones, with approximately 98% occurring only once. Study donors comprised healthy, HIV-negative adults devoid of recent acute infection or vaccination. Findings and limits, study-wide: Naive CD4 clonotype sharing across a few donors was about 5%.

In regard to this clone: Its antigen is still unknown. Different DNA sequences within this sample yield the same CDR3.

This TCR derives from a young man in good health. Material for sequencing was naive CD4+ T cells sorted from blood. Subset specified: CD45RA+ positively selected. V gene TRBV5-1 combines with J gene TRBJ1-1, with D unresolved. CDR3 bases: TGCGCCAGCAGCTTGGGTGGAATGAACACTGAAGCTTTCTTT. Translating it yields CASSLGGMNTEAFF.